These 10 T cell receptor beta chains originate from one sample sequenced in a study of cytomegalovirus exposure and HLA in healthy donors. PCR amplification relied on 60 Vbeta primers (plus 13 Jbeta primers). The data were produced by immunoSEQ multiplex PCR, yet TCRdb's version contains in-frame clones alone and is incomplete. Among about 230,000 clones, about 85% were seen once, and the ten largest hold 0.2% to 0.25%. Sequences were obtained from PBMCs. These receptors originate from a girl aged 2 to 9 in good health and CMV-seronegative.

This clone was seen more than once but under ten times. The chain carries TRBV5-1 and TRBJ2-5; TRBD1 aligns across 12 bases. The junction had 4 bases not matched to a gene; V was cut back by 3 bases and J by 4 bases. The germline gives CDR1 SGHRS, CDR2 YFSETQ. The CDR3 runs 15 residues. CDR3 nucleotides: TGCGCCAGCAGCTCTGCGGGACAGGGGGCAGAGACCCAGTACTTC. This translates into CASSSAGQGAETQYF. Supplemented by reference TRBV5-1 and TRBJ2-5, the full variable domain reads KAGVTQTPRYLIKTRGQQVTLSCSPISGHRSVSWYQQTPGQGLQFLFEYFSETQRNKGNFPGRFSGRQFSNSRSEMNVSTLELGDSALYLCASSSAGQGAETQYFGPGTRLLVL.

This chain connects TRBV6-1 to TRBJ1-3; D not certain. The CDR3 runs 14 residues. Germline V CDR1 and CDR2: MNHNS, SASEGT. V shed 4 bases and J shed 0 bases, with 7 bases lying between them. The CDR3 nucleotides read TGTGCCAGCAGTGGGGCGTTCTCTGGAAACACCATATATTTT. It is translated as CASSGAFSGNTIYF.

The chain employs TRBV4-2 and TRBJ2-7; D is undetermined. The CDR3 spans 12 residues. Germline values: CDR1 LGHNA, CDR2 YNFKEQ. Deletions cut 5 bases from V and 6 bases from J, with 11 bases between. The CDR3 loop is CASSATYGEQYF. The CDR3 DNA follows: TGTGCCAGCAGCGCTACCTACGGCGAGCAGTACTTC.

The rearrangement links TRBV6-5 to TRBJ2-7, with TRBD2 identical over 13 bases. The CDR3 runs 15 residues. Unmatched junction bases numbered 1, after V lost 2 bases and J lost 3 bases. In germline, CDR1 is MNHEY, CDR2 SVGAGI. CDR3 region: CASSYRTSGGYEQYF. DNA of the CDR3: TGTGCCAGCAGTTACAGGACTAGCGGGGGCTACGAGCAGTACTTC.

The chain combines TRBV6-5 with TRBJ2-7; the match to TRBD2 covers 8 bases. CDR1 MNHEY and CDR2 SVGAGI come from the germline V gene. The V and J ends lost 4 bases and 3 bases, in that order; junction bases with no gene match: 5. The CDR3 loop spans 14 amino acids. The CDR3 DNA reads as TGTGCCAGCAGTTCCACCGGGACTAGCTACGAGCAGTACTTC. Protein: CASSSTGTSYEQYF.

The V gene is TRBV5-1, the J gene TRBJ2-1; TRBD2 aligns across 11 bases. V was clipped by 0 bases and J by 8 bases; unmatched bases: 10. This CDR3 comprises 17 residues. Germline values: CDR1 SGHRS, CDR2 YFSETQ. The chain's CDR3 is CASSLGRTSGFADEQFF. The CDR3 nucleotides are TGCGCCAGCAGCTTGGGGAGGACTAGCGGGTTTGCGGATGAGCAGTTCTTC.

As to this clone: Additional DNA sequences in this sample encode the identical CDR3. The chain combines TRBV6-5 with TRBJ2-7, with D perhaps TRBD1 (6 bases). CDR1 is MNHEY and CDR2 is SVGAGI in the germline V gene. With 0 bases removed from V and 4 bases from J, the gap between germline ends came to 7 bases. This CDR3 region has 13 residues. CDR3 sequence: CASSYSRGYEQYF. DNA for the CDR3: TGTGCCAGCAGTTACTCGAGGGGGTACGAGCAGTACTTC.

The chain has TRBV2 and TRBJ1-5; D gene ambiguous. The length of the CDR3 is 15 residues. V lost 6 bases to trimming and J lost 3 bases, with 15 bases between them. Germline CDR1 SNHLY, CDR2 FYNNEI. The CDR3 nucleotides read TGTGCCAGCAGACCCAGAGACACCAACAATCAGCCCCAGCATTTT. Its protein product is CASRPRDTNNQPQHF.

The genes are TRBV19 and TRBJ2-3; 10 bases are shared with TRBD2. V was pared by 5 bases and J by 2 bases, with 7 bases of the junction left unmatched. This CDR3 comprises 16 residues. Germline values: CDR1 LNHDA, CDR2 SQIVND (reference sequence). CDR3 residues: CASSQLAGAYTDTQYF. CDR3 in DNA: TGTGCCAGTAGTCAGCTAGCGGGAGCTTACACAGATACGCAGTATTTT.

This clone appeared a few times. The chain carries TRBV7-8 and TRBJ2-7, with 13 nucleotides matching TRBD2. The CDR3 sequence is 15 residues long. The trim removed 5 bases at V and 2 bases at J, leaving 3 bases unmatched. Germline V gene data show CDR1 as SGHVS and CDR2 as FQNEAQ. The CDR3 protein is CASSQGTSGTYEQYF. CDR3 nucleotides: TGTGCCAGCAGCCAGGGGACTAGCGGGACCTACGAGCAGTACTTC. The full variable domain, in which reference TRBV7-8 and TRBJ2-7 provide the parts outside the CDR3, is GAGVSQSPRYKVAKRGQDVALRCDPISGHVSLFWYQQALGQGPEFLTYFQNEAQLDKSGLPSDRFFAERPEGSVSTLKIQRTQQEDSAVYLCASSQGTSGTYEQYFGPGTRLTVT.